These T cell receptor beta chains were read from a single sample in a study of T-cell reconstitution after alpha-beta-depleted transplantation in children. A single record per CDR3 protein comes from TCRdb applying MiXCR to the PCR reads. The table has 450,000 to 600,000 distinct CDR3 sequences, 10% to 15% seen once; the top ten hold 2% to 2.5%. This sample comprised PBMCs, mostly from graft donor cells, obtained 360 days after TCRalphabeta/CD19-depleted stem cell transplant. Receptor source: a male patient younger than 18 who had a stem cell transplant for acute myeloid leukemia, so the T cells may come from the graft donor. Each CDR3 is given with its conserved first and last residue. D genes are given only for firm matches. Clone size appears in some rows only: once, few, many, or a class for an expanded clone.

>TRBV7-9|TRBJ1-2|.|.
TGTGCCAGCAGCTTAGGAGCTACAGGGCGCGAGAGCTATGGCTACACCTTC
CASSLGATGRESYGYTF
>TRBV29-1|TRBJ2-7|.|.
TGCAGCGTTGAAGTGAGGGGCAGCTACGAGCAGTACTTC
CSVEVRGSYEQYF
>TRBV9|TRBJ1-5|.|TRBD1
TGTGCCAGCAGCTACGGACAGGGAGATCAGCCCCAGCATTTT
CASSYGQGDQPQHF
>TRBV12-3/TRBV12-4|TRBJ2-3|few|TRBD2
TGTGCCAGCAGGCACCCGACCGGGACTAGCGAAGATACGCAGTATTTT
CASRHPTGTSEDTQYF
>TRBV29-1|TRBJ2-7|.|.
TGCAGCGTCAGGGGGGGATCCAGCTCCTACGAGCAGTACTTC
CSVRGGSSSYEQYF
>TRBV20-1|TRBJ2-7|.|.
TGCAGTGCTAGACCCCCAGGCCCCTACGAGCAGTACTTC
CSARPPGPYEQYF
>TRBV5-1|TRBJ2-1|many|TRBD2
TGCGCCAGCAGCCCCAATAGCGGGGAGGGCCTTCTAAGACAGTTCTTC
CASSPNSGEGLLRQFF
>TRBV7-9|TRBJ2-7|few|TRBD2
TGTGCCAGCAGCTACCCACTAGCGGGAGAAGGCGAGCAGTACTTC
CASSYPLAGEGEQYF
>TRBV29-1|TRBJ2-7|.|.
TGCAGCGTTGTCGACCGGGGGCCGGTCGAGCAGTACTTC
CSVVDRGPVEQYF
>TRBV9|TRBJ2-1|few|.
TGTGCCAGCAGCGTCCAACCCCGGCCGGACAATGAGCAGTTCTTC
CASSVQPRPDNEQFF
>TRBV20-1|TRBJ2-6|few|.
TGCAGTGTTACTCCAACTTCTGGGGCCAACGTCCTGACTTTC
CSVTPTSGANVLTF
>TRBV7-9|TRBJ2-3|.|.
TGTGCCAGCAGCCCCCCCGACCTCCCCAGCACAGATACGCAGTATTTT
CASSPPDLPSTDTQYF
>TRBV18|TRBJ2-7|.|TRBD2
TGTGCCAGCTCAACTAGCGGGATCTCCTACGAGCAGTACTTC
CASSTSGISYEQYF
>TRBV11-2|TRBJ2-1|few|TRBD2
TGTGCCAGCAGCTTATGGGCGGGAGACGAGCAGTTCTTC
CASSLWAGDEQFF
>TRBV12-3/TRBV12-4|TRBJ2-7|few|.
TGTGCCAGCAGGGCGACAGGTCTATCCTACGAGCAGTACTTC
CASRATGLSYEQYF
>TRBV6-5|TRBJ1-1|many|.
TGTGCCAGCAGTTACTGGACGGGGGACACTGAAGCTTTCTTT
CASSYWTGDTEAFF
>TRBV9|TRBJ2-2|few|TRBD2
TGTGCCAGCAGCGTAGCTGGGGCTAGCGGGAGATCCTATACCGGGGAGCTGTTTTTT
CASSVAGASGRSYTGELFF
>TRBV18|TRBJ2-1|few|.
TGTGCCAGCTCATCGTTGTCGGGACAATACAATGAGCAGTTCTTC
CASSSLSGQYNEQFF
>TRBV7-2|TRBJ2-7|few|.
TGTGCCAGCAGCTTTAACAGGATTTCCTACGAGCAGTACTTC
CASSFNRISYEQYF
>TRBV30|TRBJ2-3|many|TRBD1
TGTGCCTGGAGTGCGGACAGGGGGCGAACAGATACGCAGTATTTT
CAWSADRGRTDTQYF
>TRBV29-1|TRBJ2-3|.|TRBD1
TGCAGCGGATCTTCACAGGGGGCAGATACGCAGTATTTT
CSGSSQGADTQYF
>TRBV2|TRBJ2-2|.|TRBD1
TGTGCCATCGTTCCGGGACAGGGCGTGACCGGGGAGCTGTTTTTT
CAIVPGQGVTGELFF
>TRBV24-1|TRBJ2-3|many|.
TGTGCCACCAGTTCCACAGGACCCTTCGTGAGCACAGATACGCAGTATTTT
CATSSTGPFVSTDTQYF
>TRBV3-1|TRBJ1-2|.|.
TGTGCCAGCAGCCAAAGGCCAGGCTGCGGCTACACCTTC
CASSQRPGCGYTF
>TRBV15|TRBJ2-1|few|TRBD2
TGTGCCACCAGCAGAGGAGGACTAGCGTCCGATGAGCAGTTCTTC
CATSRGGLASDEQFF
>TRBV25-1|TRBJ2-7|many|TRBD2
TGTGCCAGCAGTATTGCAGCGGGGAGCTCCTACGAGCAGTACTTC
CASSIAAGSSYEQYF
>TRBV6-6|TRBJ2-3|few|.
TGTGCCAGCTATAGGGGCCCAAACGTGTATTTT
CASYRGPNVYF
>TRBV6-2/TRBV6-3|TRBJ2-3|few|.
TGTGCCAGCAGTTTAGGGTATAGCACAGATACGCAGTATTTT
CASSLGYSTDTQYF
>TRBV5-1|TRBJ2-5|.|TRBD1
TGCGCCAGCAGCTGGGGACAGCCTCGGGAGACCCAGTACTTC
CASSWGQPRETQYF
>TRBV19|TRBJ2-7|few|.
TGTGCCAGTAGCCCAACCCGGCTTCCTACCTACGAGCAGTACTTC
CASSPTRLPTYEQYF
>TRBV4-2|TRBJ2-3|.|.
TGTGCCAGCAGCCGCCATTGGGCTAGCGACAAAGATACGCAGTATTTT
CASSRHWASDKDTQYF
>TRBV27|TRBJ2-3|.|.
TGTGCCAGCAGTTTGGTATCTCTTGGGGTTGCAGATACGCAGTATTTT
CASSLVSLGVADTQYF
>TRBV28|TRBJ2-7|.|TRBD2
TGTGCCAGCAGTTTACCGGGACTAGCGGAGCAGTACTTC
CASSLPGLAEQYF
>TRBV18|TRBJ2-1|.|.
TGTGCCAGCTCACCTCCGACAGGCGTAGACAATGAGCAGTTCTTC
CASSPPTGVDNEQFF
>TRBV28|TRBJ2-7|many|.
TGTGCCAGCAGTTTCTTCGGGGGCGCGCTCTCCTACGAGCAGTACTTC
CASSFFGGALSYEQYF
>TRBV20-1|TRBJ2-1|few|.
TGCAGTGCTAGAGATCGAAGGCGGGGACCGGTAGGTGAGCAGTTCTTC
CSARDRRRGPVGEQFF
>TRBV11-2|TRBJ1-3|many|.
TGTGCCAGCAGCCCCGGGTACACCATATATTTT
CASSPGYTIYF
>TRBV5-1|TRBJ2-1|few|.
TGCGCCAGCAGCTACACGGGCCCCTCCTACAATGAGCAGTTCTTC
CASSYTGPSYNEQFF
>TRBV29-1|TRBJ2-5|many|TRBD1
TGCAGCGTCGCCAACCCCTCGGTGTCAGGGGGAGAGACCCAGTACTTC
CSVANPSVSGGETQYF
>TRBV5-6|TRBJ2-7|.|TRBD2
TGTGCCAGCAGCTTGCCCGGGAGGGACCGCGGGAACGAGCAGTACTTC
CASSLPGRDRGNEQYF
>TRBV6-2/TRBV6-3|TRBJ2-2|.|.
TGTGCCAGCAGCCGAGAGGACACCGGGGAGCTGTTTTTT
CASSREDTGELFF
>TRBV20-1|TRBJ2-2|.|.
TGCAGCTCTGGAAGGAACACCGGGGAGCTGTTTTTT
CSSGRNTGELFF
>TRBV15|TRBJ2-5|.|.
TGTGCCACCAGAATAGTTCTCCAAGAGACCCAGTACTTC
CATRIVLQETQYF
>TRBV4-3|TRBJ2-7|.|.
TGCGCCAGCAGCCAGGCACGGGATCCCTACCACGAGCAGTACTTC
CASSQARDPYHEQYF
>TRBV5-5|TRBJ2-2|.|.
TGTGCCAGCAGCTTGGTAGGCTTCGCGAACACCGGGGAGCTGTTTTTT
CASSLVGFANTGELFF
>TRBV11-1|TRBJ2-1|many|.
TGTGCCAGCAGCTTCCCACTCCAGACAGCCAGCTCCTACAATGAGCAGTTCTTC
CASSFPLQTASSYNEQFF
>TRBV28|TRBJ2-1|.|.
TGTGCCAGCAGTTTGTCCGGGGGGCGAGGGGCCTCAGAGCAGTTCTTC
CASSLSGGRGASEQFF
>TRBV28|TRBJ2-5|many|.
TGTGCCAGCACCCTGGGGGAGACCCAGTACTTC
CASTLGETQYF
>TRBV10-3|TRBJ2-1|.|.
TGTGCCATCAAACCGACTAGAGGTGTGAATGAGCAGTTCTTC
CAIKPTRGVNEQFF